A selection of T cell receptor beta chains follows, all from one sample in a study of post-analysis software for immune sequencing data. MiXCR, applied by TCRdb to the PCR reads, yields one record per CDR3 protein. The profile shows about 770,000 distinct CDR3 sequences, around 42% of them singletons. Sequencing was carried out using blood. These receptors came from a girl aged 5-17 years with multiple sclerosis. CDR3s include the opening cysteine and the closing phenylalanine or tryptophan. D genes are given only for firm matches. Size is stated for part of the rows, as once, few or many counts, or as a class when the clone is expanded.

J: TRBJ2-3; size: NA; V: TRBV12-3/TRBV12-4; D: NA; DNA: TGTGCCAGCAGTTTACGCGGGGGACATGATACGCAGTATTTT; CDR3: CASSLRGGHDTQYF
J: TRBJ1-6; size: NA; V: TRBV29-1; D: NA; DNA: TGCAGCGTTTCCAGGGATTTGGTGTCACCCCTCCACTTT; CDR3: CSVSRDLVSPLHF
J: TRBJ2-5; size: NA; V: TRBV6-5; D: NA; DNA: TGTGCCAGCAGTTACTCGACTGCGCAGCAAGAGACCCAGTACTTC; CDR3: CASSYSTAQQETQYF
J: TRBJ2-5; size: NA; V: TRBV6-2/TRBV6-3; D: TRBD1; DNA: TGTGCCAGCAGTAAGGACAGGGGGCGCATCGAGACCCAGTACTTC; CDR3: CASSKDRGRIETQYF
J: TRBJ1-1; size: few; V: TRBV7-8; D: NA; DNA: TGTGCCAGCAGCCCACGGGTCGGGGTGGGCACTGAAGCTTTCTTT; CDR3: CASSPRVGVGTEAFF
J: TRBJ2-2; size: NA; V: TRBV30; D: TRBD2; DNA: TGTGCCTGGACAAGCGGGAGGGGGAATCGGGAGCTGTTTTTT; CDR3: CAWTSGRGNRELFF
J: TRBJ2-2; size: NA; V: TRBV10-3; D: NA; DNA: TGTGCCATCACGGGACGGAACACCGGGGAGCTGTTTTTT; CDR3: CAITGRNTGELFF
J: TRBJ2-3; size: NA; V: TRBV7-2; D: TRBD1; DNA: TGTGCCAGCAGCTTAGTTCTGGGACAGGGGCAAGGGCCTAGCACAGATACGCAGTATTTT; CDR3: CASSLVLGQGQGPSTDTQYF
J: TRBJ2-7; size: NA; V: TRBV29-1; D: NA; DNA: TGCAGCGTTGAAGATGGCCAGGGCCCCCGCGAGCAGTACTTC; CDR3: CSVEDGQGPREQYF
J: TRBJ2-3; size: NA; V: TRBV20-1; D: TRBD2; DNA: TGCAGTGCTAGGATCCCTAGCGGGGGCACAGATACGCAGTATTTT; CDR3: CSARIPSGGTDTQYF
J: TRBJ2-5; size: NA; V: TRBV29-1; D: NA; DNA: TGCAGCGTTGTGGCTTTGAATGAGCAGTACTTC; CDR3: CSVVALNEQYF
J: TRBJ1-1; size: once; V: TRBV20-1; D: NA; DNA: TGCAGTGCTAGTCGGCAGGTGGGGGGCACTGAAGCTTTCTTT; CDR3: CSASRQVGGTEAFF
J: TRBJ2-6; size: NA; V: TRBV2; D: NA; DNA: TGTGCCAGCAGTACAGACCCCAAGATAGGTACGGTAGGGGCCAACGTCCTGACTTTC; CDR3: CASSTDPKIGTVGANVLTF
J: TRBJ2-1; size: NA; V: TRBV6-2/TRBV6-3; D: NA; DNA: TGTGCCAGCAGTTACCGGGAACTAGCTTGGGATGAGCAGTTCTTC; CDR3: CASSYRELAWDEQFF
J: TRBJ1-2; size: few; V: TRBV12-3/TRBV12-4; D: TRBD1; DNA: TGTGCCAGCAGGATGACAGGGAGTGGCTACACCTTC; CDR3: CASRMTGSGYTF
J: TRBJ2-1; size: NA; V: TRBV7-9; D: NA; DNA: TGTGCCAGCAGCTTTAACAGCTACAATGAGCAGTTCTTC; CDR3: CASSFNSYNEQFF
J: TRBJ1-2; size: NA; V: TRBV6-6; D: TRBD1; DNA: TGTGCCAGCAGTTACGGGACAGGGAATGGCTACACCTTC; CDR3: CASSYGTGNGYTF